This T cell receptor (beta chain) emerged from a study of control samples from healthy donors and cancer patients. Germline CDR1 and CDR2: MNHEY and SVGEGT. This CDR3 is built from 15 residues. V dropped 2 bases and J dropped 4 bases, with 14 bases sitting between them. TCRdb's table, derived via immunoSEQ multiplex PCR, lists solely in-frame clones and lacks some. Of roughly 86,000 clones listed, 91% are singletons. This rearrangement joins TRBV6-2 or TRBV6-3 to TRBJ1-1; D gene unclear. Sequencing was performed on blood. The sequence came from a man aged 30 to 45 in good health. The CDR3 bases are TGTGCCAGCAGTTACGGCGGGTCGGGTTCCACTGAAGCTTTCTTT. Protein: CASSYGGSGSTEAFF.